This TCR beta chain appears in the sequencing data of a study of T cells in Graves' hyperthyroidism and ophthalmopathy. This clonotype was found many times. TCR beta CDR3 sequences were amplified from RNA transcripts. First-round RT-PCR of the TCR CDR3 relied on the HTBI primer set. TCRdb called the multiplex PCR reads again in MiXCR, with one record for every CDR3 protein. The table shows 350,000 to 450,000 distinct CDR3 sequences, with more than 11% occurring only once. Germline V gives CDR1 SGHTA, CDR2 FQGNSA. The V and J ends lost 0 bases and 1 base, in that order; junction bases with no gene match: 10. This CDR3 spans 19 amino acids.

This TCR derives from a woman in her fifties or sixties with Graves' hyperthyroidism. The sample was blood. The chain employs TRBV7-2 and TRBJ2-5; 11 bases match TRBD2. The CDR3 region is CASSLAGLAGGLVQETQYF. In DNA form, the CDR3 reads TGTGCCAGCAGCTTAGCCGGGCTAGCGGGAGGATTAGTCCAAGAGACCCAGTACTTC. The full variable domain, completed using reference TRBV7-2 and TRBJ2-5, is GAGVSQSPSNKVTEKGKDVELRCDPISGHTALYWYRQSLGQGLEFLIYFQGNSAPDKSGLPSDRFSAERTGGSVSTLTIQRTQQEDSAVYLCASSLAGLAGGLVQETQYFGPGTRLLVL.